This T cell receptor beta chain was identified in a study of T cell repertoires in cytomegalovirus infection. V lost 5 bases to trimming and J lost 1 base, with 21 bases between them. The CDR3 covers 17 residues. The germline V gene has CDR1 SGHVS and CDR2 FQNEAQ. Turning to this clonotype: The antigen is not known.

TCRdb processed the reads anew with MiXCR; each CDR3 protein has one entry. The sample carries 45,000 to 65,000 distinct CDR3 sequences, about 18% recorded once. The sample was CD8+ T cells from cultured PBMCs, taken from culture after CMV antigen stimulation. The V call is TRBV7-8, the J call TRBJ2-7, with a weak D call TRBD1 (6 bases). The TCR originated in a human donor in good health (CMV status not recorded). Some clones in this sample may be carry-over from other donors' samples. The CDR3 DNA reads as TGTGCCAGCAGCCCATCCCTGGACAGTGGTCTTTCCTACGAGCAGTACTTC. It specifies CASSPSLDSGLSYEQYF. Full variable domain (outside the CDR3, taken from reference TRBV7-8 and TRBJ2-7): GAGVSQSPRYKVAKRGQDVALRCDPISGHVSLFWYQQALGQGPEFLTYFQNEAQLDKSGLPSDRFFAERPEGSVSTLKIQRTQQEDSAVYLCASSPSLDSGLSYEQYFGPGTRLTVT.